This section outlines one T cell receptor beta chain sequence together with its context. The data originate from a study of blood T cell repertoires in COVID-19. Measured with immunoSEQ multiplex PCR; TCRdb has only the in-frame clones, and not every one. Of 200,000 to 250,000 clones in the sample, 83% were seen once. The V and J ends lost 4 bases and 5 bases respectively, with 11 bases between them. Germline loops: CDR1 MNHEY, CDR2 SVGAGI. The CDR3 extends over 14 amino acids. The clonotype comes from a woman in her twenties or thirties with COVID-19, enrolled during active disease. The material sequenced was peripheral blood. The genes are TRBV6-5 and TRBJ2-2, with D tentatively TRBD2 (6 bases). As DNA, the CDR3 is TGTGCCAGCAGTTGGACCCGGGGGACCGGGGAGCTGTTTTTT. Residues: CASSWTRGTGELFF.